This TCR beta chain was captured in a study of siplizumab effects on memory and regulatory T cells (dated by TCRdb to the late 2010s). In the study overall: The effect of the anti-CD2 antibody siplizumab on alloreactive T-cell subsets was examined in allogeneic mixed lymphocyte reactions constructed from human PBMCs. On the study overall, not on this receptor specifically: For roughly 80-95% of proliferating CD4+ or CD8+ clones, no naive or memory phenotype could be assigned. Siplizumab significantly lowered the cumulative frequency of alloreactive sequences that could be traced to unstimulated CD4+ memory T cells. Because sequences below about 10^-5 frequency were poorly captured, only a minor fraction of alloreactive clones could be mapped to unstimulated subsets. Whether proliferating Tregs from siplizumab cultures actually had suppressive function was not functionally confirmed. Compared with memory T cells, unstimulated naive T cells appeared more diverse, and naive cells seemed to make a substantial contribution to the alloresponse. Among mappable alloreactive CD4+ clones, an average Treg-derived fraction of roughly 69% was observed with siplizumab, compared with roughly 25% in control reactions.

From a lookup of the germline V gene (reference sequence), CDR1 and CDR2 are GTSNPN and SVGIG. V trim: 3 bases; J trim: 10 bases; unmatched bases: 6. Reading from cysteine to phenylalanine, the CDR3 counts 13 amino acids. Only the CDR3 DNA is retained, 39 bases long and in frame from the first base. With regard to this clone: Its antigen specificity is not known. There are no base qualities to consult, and no much larger clone falls within one base.

Libraries were prepared through the immunoSEQ multiplex PCR assay. The deep sequencing platform assayed approximately 100,000 TCR templates per sample. Genomic DNA extracted from sorted T cells was used for TCRbeta CDR3 sequencing. The study's own analysis went as follows. The R programming language was used for clonal analysis of TCRbeta CDR3 data. Alloreactive CD4+ and CD8+ clones were defined by comparing unstimulated samples with post-reaction CFSE-low samples. Regulatory or non-regulatory origin of alloreactive CD4+ clones was assigned by matching sequences to the sorted unstimulated Treg and non-Treg repertoires. TCRdb holds this immuneACCESS table with in-frame rearrangements only. Some clones are missing; in checked studies, unresolved V genes explain under half, and the rest has no known cause. D and trimming come from the DNA, and the V and J calls and clone size come from that table. This sample is represented by tens of thousands of clones; approximately 90% of them were singletons. More than 1.5% of the sample rests with the top ten.

Sorted unstimulated T cells and proliferating T cells recovered from mixed lymphocyte reactions were subjected to TCRbeta CDR3 sequencing. Fresh whole blood from ten to eleven HLA-typed healthy donors served as the source for isolating PBMCs. To map where alloreactive clones came from, unstimulated CD4+ regulatory T cells were FACS-sorted. The sequence is built from TRBV30 and TRBJ1-6; 7 nucleotides in the junction match TRBD1. What was sequenced was Tregs sorted from blood. The sequence was collected from a human donor in good health. The DNA sequence is TGTGCCTGGAGGACAGGGTGGTGGTCACCCCTCCACTTT. The encoded protein is CAWRTGWWSPLHF. When the CDR3 is completed using the reference TRBV30 and TRBJ1-6 genes on either side, the full variable domain is SQTIHQWPATLVQPVGSPLSLECTVEGTSNPNLYWYRQAAGRGLQLLFYSVGIGQISSEVPQNLSASRPQDRQFILSSKKLLLSDSGFYLCAWRTGWWSPLHFGNGTRLTVT.